This T cell receptor beta chain appears in the sequencing data of a study of blood T cell repertoires in COVID-19. Whole-study context: Samples taken during acute and convalescent COVID-19 were collected in the United States, Italy and Spain. The cDNA or gDNA used as material had been derived from T cells, B-cell-depleted T cells, or PBMCs.

Trimming left V 0 bases short and J 6 bases short, with 11 bases between. This CDR3 has 15 amino acids. Germline V gives CDR1 MNHNS, CDR2 SASEGT. Original methodology: Cell counts per sample came from amplifying reference gene primers. TCRdb's table, derived via immunoSEQ multiplex PCR, lists solely in-frame clones and lacks some. That table is the source of V, J and clone size, and D and trimming were worked out from the DNA. The data show about 56,000 clones, 89% seen once. The V call is TRBV6-1, the J call TRBJ1-4; tentative D call: TRBD1 (5 bases). Sequencing was performed on peripheral blood. This receptor was obtained from a woman aged 55 to 70 with COVID-19, enrolled during active disease. Here the CDR3 reads CASSEAEGVDEKLFF. CDR3 in DNA: TGTGCCAGCAGTGAAGCAGAAGGGGTCGATGAAAAACTGTTTTTT.